The clone carrying this T cell receptor beta chain showed up just a few times. This record belongs to a study of blood T cell repertoires in COVID-19. Study-level information: Whether acute or convalescent, the COVID-19 samples came from the United States, Italy and Spain. T cells, B-cell-depleted T cells, or PBMCs provided the cDNA or gDNA that served as material.

TCRdb's copy holds only in-frame clones and misses some; the assay was immunoSEQ multiplex PCR. The sample consists of roughly 91,000 clones, roughly 84% of them appearing once. This CDR3 is built from 14 residues. Per the germline V gene, CDR1 is SGHNT and CDR2 is YYREEE (reference sequence). Trimming removed 4 bases from V and 5 bases from J, with 15 bases in between. Input material: peripheral blood. V usage is TRBV5-4 and J usage is TRBJ1-1; D unresolved. The clonotype originates from a man between 65 and 85 years old with active or convalescent COVID-19. The CDR3, as DNA: TGTGCCAGCAGCCAACAAGGAGGAGGAACTGAAGCTTTCTTT. Translated, it gives CASSQQGGGTEAFF.